The sequence of this TCR beta chain was determined in a study of molecular identifiers for immune sequencing clone quantification. TCRdb recomputed calls from the PCR reads with MiXCR, one row per CDR3 protein. Of roughly 630,000 distinct CDR3 sequences in the sample, about 25% were seen once. Germline trimming cut 1 base from V and 1 base from J; bases unmatched to any gene: 11. CDR1 and CDR2 (germline): SEHNR, FQNEAQ (reference sequence). This CDR3 contains 19 residues. V usage is TRBV7-9 and J usage is TRBJ2-2; TRBD2 matches at 8 bases. Source material: naive CD8+ T cells from blood, with Jurkat cell RNA spiked in. Subset described: FACS-sorted CD8+CD4-CCR7+CD45RA+ naive T cells. The TCR sequence derives from a human donor in good health. Some libraries in this study had Jurkat cell RNA spiked in. The CDR3 nucleotides are TGTGCCAGCAGCTTAGTATACGTAGCGGGACCCGAGAACACCGGGGAGCTGTTTTTT. Protein: CASSLVYVAGPENTGELFF.